This T cell receptor (beta chain) comes out of a study of CD8+CD57+ T cells in acquired aplastic anemia. Genomic DNA provided the template from which TCR beta VDJ and CDR3 profiles were obtained. TCRdb re-called the reads through MiXCR, storing one row per CDR3 protein. The sample consists of roughly 160,000 distinct CDR3 sequences, 55% to 70% of them appearing once. With regard to this clonotype: Its ends do not fully match the called genes, so a read error is possible.

The germline gives CDR1 SNHLY, CDR2 FYNNEI. CDR3 length equals 15 residues. This sequence joins TRBV2 and TRBJ2-3; a weak D match, TRBD1 (6 bases). Sequencing used sorted CD4+, CD8+, or CD8+CD57+ T cells (not recorded which) from PBMCs. This receptor was taken from a human donor in good health. In DNA form, the CDR3 reads TGTGCCACCAGTGAATCGCAGGGGATAGTGGATACGCAGTATTTT. This gives the protein CATSESQGIVDTQYF.